One sample yielded the 29 T cell receptor beta chains listed below, sequenced in a study of blood T cell repertoires in COVID-19. The table came from immunoSEQ multiplex PCR; TCRdb's copy has only in-frame clones and leaves some out. In the table there are 200,000 to 250,000 clones, around nine tenths of which are singletons. Sequencing was done on a sample of peripheral blood. All receptors come from an elderly man with acute or convalescent COVID-19.

Only one count was recorded for this clone. The rearrangement links TRBV6-4 to TRBJ2-1, with TRBD2 identical over 13 bases. V dropped 6 bases and J dropped 4; count of bases not matched to a gene: 3. Germline V gene sequence: CDR1 MRHNA, CDR2 SNTAGT. The CDR3 totals 15 residues. CDR3 sequence: CASSGTSGVYNEQFF. CDR3 coding DNA: TGTGCCAGCAGCGGGACTAGCGGGGTTTACAATGAGCAGTTCTTC.

CDR3 protein: CASSFRGQGIENIQYF. The CDR3 coding sequence is TGTGCCAGCAGCTTTAGAGGACAGGGAATAGAAAACATTCAGTACTTC. The chain couples TRBV5-6 to TRBJ2-4, with 8 bases lining up with TRBD1. J was trimmed by 5 bases and V by 2 bases; bases with no gene match: 9. The CDR3 loop spans 16 amino acids. Germline V gives CDR1 SGHDT, CDR2 YYEEEE. Variable domain in full (rest from reference TRBV5-6 and TRBJ2-4): DAGVTQSPTHLIKTRGQQVTLRCSPKSGHDTVSWYQQALGQGPQFIFQYYEEEERQRGNFPDRFSGHQFPNYSSELNVNALLLGDSALYLCASSFRGQGIENIQYFGAGTRLSVL.

This clone was observed once. The chain uses TRBV7-2 and TRBJ1-1, with D uncertain. This CDR3 comprises 15 residues. V was shortened by 2 bases and J by 1 base, with 11 bases between the two germline ends. CDR1 and CDR2 from the germline V gene are SGHTA and FQGNSA. CDR3 nucleotide sequence: TGTGCCAGCAGCTTATCTTACCGGGGGAACACTGAAGCTTTCTTT. Protein product: CASSLSYRGNTEAFF.

The J gene is TRBJ1-5, the V gene TRBV6-5; tentatively, D is TRBD1 (6 bases). The germline gives CDR1 MNHEY, CDR2 SVGAGI. The CDR3 consists of 14 residues. The V end lost 6 bases, the J end lost 3 bases, and 12 bases lay between the germline ends. Here the CDR3 reads CASSRTVANQPQHF. The CDR3 bases are TGTGCCAGCAGCCGGACAGTGGCCAATCAGCCCCAGCATTTT.

The genes are TRBV7-2 and TRBJ2-2; TRBD2 agrees at 9 bases. With V trimmed by 5 bases and J by 1 base, 2 bases remained unmatched. CDR1 and CDR2 from the germline V gene are SGHTA and FQGNSA. CDR3 length equals 15 residues. CDR3 sequence reads: CASSTAGGNTGELFF. The DNA of the CDR3 is TGTGCCAGCAGCACAGCGGGAGGGAACACCGGGGAGCTGTTTTTT.

This sequence joins TRBV24-1 and TRBJ2-7; 8 bases map to TRBD1. Trimming took 2 bases from V and 2 from J; bases not matched to a gene: 4. Germline CDR1 is KGHDR and CDR2 is SFDVKD. The CDR3 runs to 15 residues. CDR3 sequence: CATSDSGQGTYEQYF. Written as DNA, the CDR3 is TGTGCCACCAGTGATTCCGGACAGGGTACCTACGAGCAGTACTTC.

The V gene is TRBV19, the J gene TRBJ1-2; 11 nucleotides line up with TRBD1. With V trimmed by 4 bases and J by 4 bases, 5 bases remained unmatched. The CDR3 is made up of 15 amino acids. Per germline, CDR1 LNHDA and CDR2 SQIVND (reference sequence). The CDR3 DNA follows: TGTGCCAGTAGTACCCGGACAGGGGGCTCCTATGGCTACACCTTC. Translation gives CASSTRTGGSYGYTF. The full variable domain, rest sourced from reference TRBV19 and TRBJ1-2, is DGGITQSPKYLFRKEGQNVTLSCEQNLNHDAMYWYRQDPGQGLRLIYYSQIVNDFQKGDIAEGYSVSREKKESFPLTVTSAQKNPTAFYLCASSTRTGGSYGYTFGSGTRLTVV.

The V and J genes are TRBV6-2 or TRBV6-3 and TRBJ1-6; 8 nucleotides align to TRBD1. The germline V gene has CDR1 MNHEY and CDR2 SVGEGT. The CDR3 loop spans 16 amino acids. V was pared by 6 bases and J by 6 bases, with 10 bases of the junction left unmatched. CDR3: CASSPLGDRINSPLHF. DNA of the CDR3: TGTGCCAGCAGCCCTTTAGGGGACAGGATTAATTCACCCCTCCACTTT.

This clone has only one observation. The CDR3 sequence: CASSPRVYEQYF. CDR3 DNA sequence: TGTGCCAGCTCACCGAGGGTCTACGAGCAGTACTTC. The chain recombines TRBV18 with TRBJ2-7; TRBD2 is a possible D gene (5 bases). Germline CDR1 and CDR2: KGHSH and LQKENI. Trimming removed 3 bases at V and 3 bases at J, with 6 bases between. The CDR3 totals 12 residues.

The chain couples TRBV6-2 or TRBV6-3 to TRBJ2-1, with D perhaps matching TRBD2 (6 bases). The CDR3 is made up of 16 amino acids. Trimming pared 4 bases from V and 4 bases from J, leaving 17 bases between. CDR1 is MNHEY, CDR2 SVGEGT, per germline. CDR3 nucleotide sequence: TGTGCCAGCAGTTCCCCAGCGGGCGGAACATACAATGAGCAGTTCTTC. Translation gives CASSSPAGGTYNEQFF.

This rearrangement joins TRBV6-5 to TRBJ1-4; D is possibly TRBD1 (6 bases). Germline V CDR1 and CDR2: MNHEY, SVGAGI. V was clipped by 4 bases and J by 1 base, with 7 bases between them. CDR3 size: 14 residues. This CDR3 reads CASSSQGTNEKLFF. CDR3 nucleotides: TGTGCCAGCAGTTCACAGGGAACTAATGAAAAACTGTTTTTT.

The rearrangement links TRBV28 to TRBJ1-6; the match to TRBD1 covers 7 bases. The CDR3 has 14 residues. Losses at the gene ends were 6 bases for V and 4 bases for J; bases not matched to a gene: 3. Germline V gene lookup returns CDR1 MDHEN and CDR2 SYDVKM. CDR3 in amino acids: CASSKTGYNSPLHF. DNA for the CDR3: TGTGCCAGCAGCAAGACAGGGTATAATTCACCCCTCCACTTT.

This clone was found once. The chain recombines TRBV3-1 (or the pseudogene TRBV3-2) with TRBJ2-3, with D unclear. The CDR3 spans 15 residues. V was pared by 0 bases and J by 5 bases, with 12 bases between. Germline values: CDR1 LGHDT, CDR2 YNNKEL (reference sequence). The CDR3 sequence is CASSQDLADGDTQYF. DNA of the CDR3: TGTGCCAGCAGCCAAGATTTAGCAGACGGAGATACGCAGTATTTT.

This chain connects TRBV10-1 to TRBJ1-5, with 9 bases matching TRBD1. This CDR3 contains 14 residues. Germline loops: CDR1 WNHNN, CDR2 SYGVQD (reference sequence). The V gene end was trimmed by 5 bases and the J gene end by 4 bases; junction bases not matched to a gene: 3. CDR3 DNA: TGCGCCAGCAGTTTGACAGGGGGTAATCAGCCCCAGCATTTT. Its protein is CASSLTGGNQPQHF.

Here the CDR3 reads CASSDRTRQADTNTEAFF. The DNA of the CDR3 is TGCGCCAGCAGCGACCGAACCCGACAGGCGGACACGAACACTGAAGCTTTCTTT. The chain carries TRBV5-1 and TRBJ1-1; perhaps TRBD1 as D (6 bases). Trimming stripped 4 bases from V and 1 base from J, with 23 bases between. The CDR3 is 18 amino acids. Looked up from germline, CDR1 is SGHRS and CDR2 is YFSETQ.

The chain employs TRBV7-8 and TRBJ2-4, with D possibly TRBD2 on 5 matching bases. Per the germline V gene, CDR1 is SGHVS and CDR2 is FQNEAQ. The CDR3 is 13 amino acids. V was clipped by 1 base and J by 5 bases, with 6 bases between them. The CDR3 loop reads CASSLGGQNIQYF. The CDR3 DNA is TGTGCCAGCAGCTTAGGAGGGCAAAACATTCAGTACTTC.

The chain carries TRBV4-3 and TRBJ1-4; D not certain. Trimming took 5 bases from V and 5 from J, leaving 12 bases between them. Germline-derived CDR1 and CDR2 are LGHNA and YSLEER. This CDR3 is built from 14 residues. The CDR3 DNA sequence: TGCGCCAGCAGCGACCGGAGAGCGAATGAAAAACTGTTTTTT. Protein product: CASSDRRANEKLFF.

The rearrangement links TRBV28 to TRBJ1-1; no firm D call. Germline V gene sequence: CDR1 MDHEN, CDR2 SYDVKM. Trimming cost V 6 bases and J 5 bases, with 13 bases left between them. This CDR3 comprises 13 residues. For the CDR3, the DNA is TGTGCCAGCAGGGACGGAGGTAGAACTGAAGCTTTCTTT. Translation gives CASRDGGRTEAFF.

The chain combines TRBV7-9 with TRBJ2-5; 8 positions match TRBD2. V shed 2 bases and J 4 bases; nucleotides not matched to a gene: 12. The CDR3 is 17 residues long. The germline gives CDR1 SEHNR, CDR2 FQNEAQ (reference sequence). CDR3 sequence (DNA): TGTGCCAGCAGCTTACGGGTTGAGGCGGGGGGCAGAGAGACCCAGTACTTC. Protein: CASSLRVEAGGRETQYF. The whole variable domain, filled in from reference TRBV7-9 and TRBJ2-5, reads DTGVSQNPRHKITKRGQNVTFRCDPISEHNRLYWYRQTLGQGPEFLTYFQNEAQLEKSRLLSDRFSAERPKGSFSTLEIQRTEQGDSAMYLCASSLRVEAGGRETQYFGPGTRLLVL.

The chain is built from TRBV19 and TRBJ2-3, with no clear D. Germline CDR1 and CDR2: LNHDA and SQIVND (reference sequence). V lost 3 bases, J lost 7 bases, and 11 bases lay in between. CDR3 size: 13 residues. The CDR3 protein is CASSIDSWNTQYF. The CDR3 region has the DNA TGTGCCAGTAGTATTGACTCTTGGAATACGCAGTATTTT.

The chain uses TRBV11-3 and TRBJ2-7; 7 bases agree with TRBD1. J was trimmed by 7 bases and V by 3 bases; bases with no gene match: 12. The V gene's germline CDR1 is SGHNT and CDR2 YENEEA. CDR3 length equals 15 residues. The CDR3 region is CASSFGTARLGEQYF. CDR3 nucleotides: TGTGCCAGCAGCTTCGGGACAGCGAGGCTGGGAGAGCAGTACTTC.

This chain links TRBV28 with TRBJ1-4; D remains ambiguous. V was trimmed by 6 bases and J by 8 bases, leaving 13 bases between them. This CDR3 spans 13 amino acids. Germline CDR1 is MDHEN and CDR2 is SYDVKM. The chain's CDR3 is CASRPTGVEKLFF. The CDR3 nucleotides are TGTGCCAGCAGACCCACCGGGGTGGAAAAACTGTTTTTT.

This clone came up once. An end of the junction does not agree with germline; a read error may underlie this. This chain joins TRBV2 and TRBJ2-7; 13 nucleotides align to TRBD2. Germline V CDR1 and CDR2: SNHLY, FYNNEI. The CDR3 sequence is 15 residues long. The CDR3: CASSEVGTSGDPLSF. Here the CDR3 DNA reads TGTGCCAGCAGTGAAGTAGGGACTAGCGGGGATCCCTTGAGCTTC.

The CDR3 region has the DNA TGTGCCAGCAGCTTAGGGACAGGGTCGAACTTTGAGACCCAGTACTTC. Translated, it gives CASSLGTGSNFETQYF. This chain joins TRBV7-2 and TRBJ2-5, with 8 bases aligning to TRBD1. The CDR3 spans 16 residues. The ends lost 1 base at V and 5 bases at J; junction bases unmatched: 9. CDR1 and CDR2 (germline): SGHTA, FQGNSA.

This clone appeared a single time. This chain connects TRBV7-2 to TRBJ2-2; D is unresolved. V dropped 3 bases and J dropped 0 bases, with 8 bases sitting between them. The length of the CDR3 is 15 residues. CDR1 and CDR2 (germline): SGHTA, FQGNSA. The CDR3, as DNA: TGTGCCAGCAGCTTCACATACACGAACACCGGGGAGCTGTTTTTT. Its translation: CASSFTYTNTGELFF. Full variable domain (rest looked up from reference TRBV7-2 and TRBJ2-2): GAGVSQSPSNKVTEKGKDVELRCDPISGHTALYWYRQSLGQGLEFLIYFQGNSAPDKSGLPSDRFSAERTGGSVSTLTIQRTQQEDSAVYLCASSFTYTNTGELFFGEGSRLTVL.

The chain joins TRBV7-7 to TRBJ2-7; D is possibly TRBD1 (6 bases). Per the germline V gene, CDR1 is SSHAT and CDR2 is FNYEAQ (reference sequence). V lost 2 bases and J lost 3, with 14 bases in between. The CDR3 extends over 15 amino acids. Here the CDR3 reads CASSLLQGPSYEQYF. The CDR3 coding sequence is TGTGCCAGCAGCTTACTGCAGGGGCCTAGCTACGAGCAGTACTTC.

The chain is built from TRBV19 and TRBJ1-2, with 8 bases that match TRBD1. CDR1 is LNHDA and CDR2 is SQIVND in the germline V gene (reference sequence). The CDR3 extends over 16 amino acids. Trimming removed 4 bases from V and 0 bases from J; junction bases left unmatched: 7. CDR3 residues: CASSNLPGQANYGYTF. CDR3 coding DNA: TGTGCCAGTAGTAATCTCCCGGGACAGGCTAACTATGGCTACACCTTC.

The chain is built from TRBV6-5 and TRBJ1-6; D not certain. Looked up from germline, CDR1 is MNHEY and CDR2 is SVGAGI. The CDR3 has 14 amino acids. Trimming took off 4 bases at V and 5 bases at J, with 9 bases between the two ends. The CDR3 loop reads CASSLTHNNSPLHF. CDR3 coding DNA: TGTGCCAGCAGTTTAACGCACAATAATTCACCCCTCCACTTT.

V and J are TRBV28 and TRBJ2-7, with D perhaps TRBD2 (6 bases). V was clipped by 7 bases and J by 4 bases, with 32 bases between them. Germline loops: CDR1 MDHEN, CDR2 SYDVKM. The CDR3 contains 19 residues. DNA of the CDR3: TGTGCCAGCAACCCAACACGCTTACCGGAGGGAAGGTTCGGATACGAGCAGTACTTC. Translating it yields CASNPTRLPEGRFGYEQYF.